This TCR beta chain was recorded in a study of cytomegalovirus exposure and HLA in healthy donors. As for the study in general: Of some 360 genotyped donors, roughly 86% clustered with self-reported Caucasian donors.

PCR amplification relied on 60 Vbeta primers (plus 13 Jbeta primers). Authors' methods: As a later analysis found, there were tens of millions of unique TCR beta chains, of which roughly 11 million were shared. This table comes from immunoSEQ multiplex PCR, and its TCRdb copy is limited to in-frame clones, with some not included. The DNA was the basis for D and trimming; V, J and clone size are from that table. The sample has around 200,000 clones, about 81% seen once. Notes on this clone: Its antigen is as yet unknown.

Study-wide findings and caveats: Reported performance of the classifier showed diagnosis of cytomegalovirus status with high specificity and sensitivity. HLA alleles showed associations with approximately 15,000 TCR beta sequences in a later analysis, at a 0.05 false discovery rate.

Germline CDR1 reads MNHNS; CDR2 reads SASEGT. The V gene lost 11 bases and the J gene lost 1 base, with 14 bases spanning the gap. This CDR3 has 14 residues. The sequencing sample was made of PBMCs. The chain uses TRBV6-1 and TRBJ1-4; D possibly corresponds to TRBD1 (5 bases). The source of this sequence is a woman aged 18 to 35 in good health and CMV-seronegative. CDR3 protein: CAVPQGLTNEKLFF. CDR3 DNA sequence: TGTGCCGTGCCTCAGGGACTAACTAATGAAAAACTGTTTTTT.